This T cell receptor (beta chain) was recorded in a study of shared clonotypes between healthy human individuals. Original processing methods: ImmunoSEQ output held junction-only sequences without quality scores, so filtering differed. The repertoire was sequenced with immunoSEQ multiplex PCR; TCRdb's copy has only in-frame clones and lacks some. Clonal size and the V and J genes are those of that table, whereas D and trimming came from the DNA. The data show more than 2 million clones, about 95% seen once. The CDR3 is made up of 18 amino acids. In germline, CDR1 is MNHEY, CDR2 SMNVEV (reference sequence). V was cut by 0 bases and J by 6 bases, with 18 bases left in between.

Sequencing input: naive CD4+ T cells sorted from blood. Indicated subset: CD45RA+ positively selected. The chain joins TRBV27 to TRBJ1-6, with D maybe TRBD1 (5 bases). The TCR was taken from a man aged 18 to 29 in good health. DNA of the CDR3: TGTGCCAGCAGTTTATCGGATTTCTGGGGACCCTTTAATTCACCCCTCCACTTT. Encoded protein: CASSLSDFWGPFNSPLHF.